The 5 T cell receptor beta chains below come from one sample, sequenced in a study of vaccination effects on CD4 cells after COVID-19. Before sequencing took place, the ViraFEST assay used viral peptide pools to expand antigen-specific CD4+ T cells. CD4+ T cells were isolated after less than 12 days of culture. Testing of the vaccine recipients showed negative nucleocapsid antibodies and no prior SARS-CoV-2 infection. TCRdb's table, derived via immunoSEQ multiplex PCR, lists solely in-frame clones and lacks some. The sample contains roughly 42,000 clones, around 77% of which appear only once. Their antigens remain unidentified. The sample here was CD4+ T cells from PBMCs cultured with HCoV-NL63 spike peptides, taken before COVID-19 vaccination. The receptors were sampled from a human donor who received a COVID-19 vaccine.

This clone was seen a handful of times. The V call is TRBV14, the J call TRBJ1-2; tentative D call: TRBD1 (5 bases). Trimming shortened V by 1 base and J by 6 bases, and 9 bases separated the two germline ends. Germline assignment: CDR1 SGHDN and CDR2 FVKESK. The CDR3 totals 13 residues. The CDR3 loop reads CASSQARRDGYTF. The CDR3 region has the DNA TGTGCCAGCAGCCAAGCCCGCAGGGATGGCTACACCTTC.

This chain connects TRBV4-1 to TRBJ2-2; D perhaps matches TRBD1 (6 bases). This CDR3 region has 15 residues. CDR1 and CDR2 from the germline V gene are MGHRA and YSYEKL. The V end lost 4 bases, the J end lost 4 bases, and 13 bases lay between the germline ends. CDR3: CASSLDRISTGELFF. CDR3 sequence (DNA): TGCGCCAGCAGCCTCGACAGGATTAGCACCGGGGAGCTGTTTTTT.

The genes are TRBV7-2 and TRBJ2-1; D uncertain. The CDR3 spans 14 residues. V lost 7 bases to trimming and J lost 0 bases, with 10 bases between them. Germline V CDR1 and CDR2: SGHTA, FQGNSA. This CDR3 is CASTLSTSYNEQFF. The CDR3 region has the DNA TGTGCCAGCACCCTCTCCACCTCCTACAATGAGCAGTTCTTC.

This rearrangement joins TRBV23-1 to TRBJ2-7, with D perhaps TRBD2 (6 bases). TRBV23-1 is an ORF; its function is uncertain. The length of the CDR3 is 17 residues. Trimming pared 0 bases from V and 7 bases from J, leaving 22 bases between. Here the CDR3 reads CASSQSGTSGLPREQYV. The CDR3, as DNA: TGCGCCAGCAGTCAATCGGGTACGTCGGGACTCCCTCGAGAGCAGTACGTC.

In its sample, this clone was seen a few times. CDR3 DNA: TGTGCCAGCAGAGATGGGACAGAGGGCCTTAAGACCCAGTACTTC. Protein sequence: CASRDGTEGLKTQYF. The rearrangement links TRBV2 to TRBJ2-5; 7 bases align to TRBD1. With 6 bases clipped from V and 6 bases from J, the junction kept 13 bases outside the gene matches. The CDR3 is 15 residues long. Per the germline V gene, CDR1 is SNHLY and CDR2 is FYNNEI.